These 10 T cell receptor beta chains were all obtained from the same sample, sequenced in a study of blood T cell repertoires in COVID-19. Only in-frame clones appear in the TCRdb table, and some are missing; sequencing was by immunoSEQ multiplex PCR. Of 200,000 to 250,000 clones in the sample, about four fifths are singletons; the top ten hold 7.8%. The sample consisted of peripheral blood. These receptors originate from a woman aged 80 or over with COVID-19, enrolled during active disease.

This clone has just one count. This chain uses TRBV5-1 with TRBJ1-4; TRBD1 might be the D (5 bases). The CDR3 totals 15 residues. Germline V lookup: CDR1 SGHRS, CDR2 YFSETQ. Trimming left V 7 bases short and J 0 bases short, with 13 bases between. CDR3 sequence: CASASGGATNEKLFF. In nucleotides, the CDR3 is TGCGCCAGCGCCTCGGGAGGGGCAACTAATGAAAAACTGTTTTTT.

The chain uses TRBV6-5 and TRBJ1-1, with a weak D call TRBD1 (6 bases). CDR3 length equals 14 residues. Germline CDR1 MNHEY, CDR2 SVGAGI. V was cut by 4 bases and J by 1 base, with 10 bases left in between. The CDR3 DNA follows: TGTGCCAGCAGTTTGGGACACCGGAACACTGAAGCTTTCTTT. Protein product: CASSLGHRNTEAFF.

The V gene is TRBV7-3, the J gene TRBJ2-3; D remains ambiguous. This CDR3 comprises 12 residues. Germline CDR1 and CDR2: SGHTA and FQGTGA. V lost 4 bases and J lost 4, with 6 bases in between. CDR3 DNA sequence: TGTGCCAGCAGCTCCGGAGCAGATACGCAGTATTTT. Its translation is CASSSGADTQYF. Based on the CDR3 plus reference TRBV7-3 and TRBJ2-3, the full variable domain is GAGVSQTPSNKVTEKGKYVELRCDPISGHTALYWYRQSLGQGPEFLIYFQGTGAADDSGLPNDRFFAVRPEGSVSTLKIQRTERGDSAVYLCASSSGADTQYFGPGTRLTVL.

The chain couples TRBV18 to TRBJ1-2; D is perhaps TRBD1 (5 bases). CDR3 length equals 15 residues. The ends were cut back, 1 base at V and 4 bases at J, with 13 bases in the middle. CDR1 is KGHSH, CDR2 LQKENI, per germline. The CDR3 region is CASSPRAGSGYGYTF. The CDR3 DNA reads TGTGCCAGCTCACCACGTGCAGGGTCTGGCTATGGCTACACCTTC.

V and J are TRBV5-1 and TRBJ2-7, with 9 bases fitting TRBD2. Germline-derived CDR1 and CDR2 are SGHRS and YFSETQ. This CDR3 spans 15 amino acids. V shed 7 bases and J 3 bases; nucleotides not matched to a gene: 11. The chain's CDR3 is CASATSTSGLYEQYF. For the CDR3, the DNA is TGCGCCAGCGCAACCTCGACTAGCGGCCTCTACGAGCAGTACTTC. Looking up the rest from reference TRBV5-1 and TRBJ2-7 gives the full variable domain: KAGVTQTPRYLIKTRGQQVTLSCSPISGHRSVSWYQQTPGQGLQFLFEYFSETQRNKGNFPGRFSGRQFSNSRSEMNVSTLELGDSALYLCASATSTSGLYEQYFGPGTRLTVT.

The gene calls are TRBV5-8 and TRBJ1-5, with TRBD1 identical over 8 bases. The V and J ends lost 4 bases and 2 bases, in that order; junction bases with no gene match: 5. The CDR3 is 15 amino acids. Germline CDR1 and CDR2: SGHTS and YDEGEE. This chain's CDR3 is CASSPTGQGNQPQHF. As DNA, the CDR3 is TGTGCCAGCAGCCCCACGGGACAGGGCAATCAGCCCCAGCATTTT. The whole variable domain, filled in from reference TRBV5-8 and TRBJ1-5, reads EAGVTQSPTHLIKTRGQQATLRCSPISGHTSVYWYQQALGLGLQFLLWYDEGEERNRGNFPPRFSGRQFPNYSSELNVNALELEDSALYLCASSPTGQGNQPQHFGDGTRLSIL.

The chain combines TRBV7-8 with TRBJ2-3; D might be TRBD1 (6 bases). There are 16 residues in the CDR3. CDR1 and CDR2 from the germline V gene are SGHVS and FQNEAQ. Between the trimmed V and J ends, which lost 4 bases and 3 bases, there was a span of 17 bases. The CDR3 protein is CASSSHRVFTTDTQYF. CDR3 nucleotides: TGTGCCAGCAGCTCCCACAGGGTTTTTACAACAGATACGCAGTATTTT.

This clone was detected once. The rearrangement links TRBV7-3 to TRBJ1-2, with D perhaps TRBD1 (6 bases). The germline V and J ends were trimmed by 4 bases and 4 bases, with 10 bases remaining between them. Germline CDR1 SGHTA, CDR2 FQGTGA. CDR3 size: 13 residues. The chain's CDR3 is CASSSDRIYGYTF. The DNA of the CDR3 is TGTGCCAGCAGCTCCGACAGGATCTATGGCTACACCTTC.

This chain joins TRBV5-1 and TRBJ1-1; D is possibly TRBD1 (5 bases). V shed 3 bases and J shed 1 base, with 10 bases lying between them. The CDR3 is 14 amino acids. From germline, CDR1 is SGHRS and CDR2 YFSETQ. CDR3 sequence: CASSYPGGNTEAFF. The DNA of the CDR3 is TGCGCCAGCAGCTATCCCGGGGGGAACACTGAAGCTTTCTTT.

The chain employs TRBV6-1 and TRBJ1-5; D remains unclear. CDR3 length: 12 residues. Germline values: CDR1 MNHNS, CDR2 SASEGT. Trimming shortened V by 0 bases and J by 7 bases, and 4 bases separated the two germline ends. The CDR3 nucleotides are TGTGCCAGCAGTGAAGCGGGCCAGCCCCAGCATTTT. It translates to CASSEAGQPQHF.